Shown below are 17 T cell receptor beta chains from a single sample sequenced in a study of regulatory dendritic cells for organ transplantation. The assay was immunoSEQ multiplex PCR, and TCRdb's table has in-frame clones only and misses some. The table includes 15,000 to 20,000 clones, 70% to 80% detected once. Allogeneic regulatory or mature dendritic cells were co-cultured for 4 to 6 days with CFSE-labeled sorted T cells at 1:10. No antigen is known for these receptors. The specimen sequenced was memory CD4+ T cells from blood cultured with regulatory dendritic cells. Subset noted: CD45RO+ memory T cells. Receptors were obtained from a human donor in good health.

V gene TRBV19 combines with J gene TRBJ2-5; 7 positions agree with TRBD2. V was pared by 4 bases and J by 0 bases, with 5 bases of the junction left unmatched. CDR1 is LNHDA and CDR2 is SQIVND in the germline V gene (reference sequence). The CDR3 has 15 residues. The CDR3 nucleotides read TGTGCCAGTAGTAGGGCTAGCGGCAACCAAGAGACCCAGTACTTC. It codes for CASSRASGNQETQYF.

This chain links TRBV9 with TRBJ2-1; 9 nucleotides agree with TRBD2. Trimming cost V 0 bases and J 6 bases; bases outside gene matches: 7. This CDR3 has 16 amino acids. Germline assignment: CDR1 SGDLS and CDR2 YYNGEE. In nucleotides, the CDR3 is TGTGCCAGCAGCGTAGTTCCGCGGGGGGGCCTCAATGAGCAGTTCTTC. It codes for CASSVVPRGGLNEQFF.

The rearrangement uses TRBV18 and TRBJ2-5; D is uncertain. This CDR3 has 12 amino acids. CDR1 KGHSH and CDR2 LQKENI come from the germline V gene. Trimming left V 2 bases short and J 5 bases short, with 6 bases between. For the CDR3, the DNA is TGTGCCAGCTCACCAGGGCGTGAGACCCAGTACTTC. Its translation: CASSPGRETQYF.

The J gene is TRBJ2-6, the V gene TRBV5-4; D unresolved. There are 15 residues in the CDR3. Germline V gives CDR1 SGHNT, CDR2 YYREEE (reference sequence). Trimming removed 0 bases at V and 3 bases at J, with 7 bases between. This CDR3 is CASSLGLRGANVLTF. Here the CDR3 DNA reads TGTGCCAGCAGCTTGGGTCTGCGTGGGGCCAACGTCCTGACTTTC. The variable domain in full, completed from reference TRBV5-4 and TRBJ2-6, reads ETGVTQSPTHLIKTRGQQVTLRCSSQSGHNTVSWYQQALGQGPQFIFQYYREEENGRGNFPPRFSGLQFPNYSSELNVNALELDDSALYLCASSLGLRGANVLTFGAGSRLTVL.

The chain is built from TRBV6-5 and TRBJ2-1, with D maybe TRBD2 (5 bases). The CDR3 length is 13 residues. V gave up 7 bases and J gave up 0 bases, with 7 bases separating them. Germline loops: CDR1 MNHEY, CDR2 SVGAGI. The CDR3 DNA reads as TGTGCCAGCACCACTAGCTCCTACAATGAGCAGTTCTTC. Protein: CASTTSSYNEQFF.

The chain carries TRBV28 and TRBJ2-5, with TRBD1 matching 12 bases. The V and J ends lost 8 bases and 6 bases, in that order; junction bases with no gene match: 7. Germline loops: CDR1 MDHEN, CDR2 SYDVKM. This CDR3 has 14 amino acids. The CDR3 coding sequence is TGTGCCAGCGGAGGGACAGGGGGCATAAAGACCCAGTACTTC. The encoded protein is CASGGTGGIKTQYF. The whole variable domain, remainder taken from reference TRBV28 and TRBJ2-5, is DVKVTQSSRYLVKRTGEKVFLECVQDMDHENMFWYRQDPGLGLRLIYFSYDVKMKEKGDIPEGYSVSREKKERFSLILESASTNQTSMYLCASGGTGGIKTQYFGPGTRLLVL.

Details on this clone: Other DNA sequences from this sample encode an identical CDR3 as well. The chain couples TRBV7-2 to TRBJ2-1, with TRBD2 identical over 10 bases. The CDR3 has 15 residues. CDR1 is SGHTA, CDR2 FQGNSA, per germline. Trimming cost V 5 bases and J 3 bases; bases outside gene matches: 4. The CDR3 sequence: CASSPSSGGYNEQFF. The CDR3 DNA reads TGTGCCAGCAGCCCATCTAGCGGGGGCTACAATGAGCAGTTCTTC.

The chain links TRBV7-9 to TRBJ2-3; the D is unclear. There are 11 residues in the CDR3. Germline V gene lookup returns CDR1 SEHNR and CDR2 FQNEAQ (reference sequence). Between the trimmed V and J ends, which lost 5 bases and 5 bases, there was a span of 5 bases. CDR3 DNA: TGTGCCAGCAGCGTTAAAGATACGCAGTATTTT. It codes for CASSVKDTQYF.

This clone occurred once. The V call is TRBV2, the J call TRBJ2-2, with TRBD1 matching over 8 bases. Germline V gene sequence: CDR1 SNHLY, CDR2 FYNNEI. Trimming took 7 bases from V and 1 from J; bases not matched to a gene: 8. This CDR3 contains 16 residues. CDR3 amino acids: CASNSPTGVNTGELFF. The DNA of the CDR3 is TGTGCCAGCAACTCACCGACAGGGGTGAACACCGGGGAGCTGTTTTTT.

The chain is built from TRBV6-5 and TRBJ1-2; TRBD1 aligns across 11 bases. The trim removed 5 bases at V and 0 bases at J, leaving 2 bases unmatched. There are 15 residues in the CDR3. CDR1 is MNHEY and CDR2 is SVGAGI in the germline V gene. CDR3: CASSGTGGANYGYTF. The DNA for the CDR3 is TGTGCCAGCAGTGGGACAGGGGGAGCTAACTATGGCTACACCTTC.

The genes are TRBV9 and TRBJ2-5, with 11 bases that match TRBD2. Germline CDR1 SGDLS, CDR2 YYNGEE. CDR3 length: 15 amino acids. V lost 4 bases, J lost 5 bases, and 7 bases stayed unmatched. The DNA of the CDR3 is TGTGCCAGCAGCAATGTCCTAGCGGGAGGTGAGACCCAGTACTTC. Protein sequence: CASSNVLAGGETQYF.

This clone was seen more than once but under ten times. The gene calls are TRBV6-6 and TRBJ1-2, with D tentatively TRBD1 (5 bases). V was cut by 6 bases and J by 7 bases, with 18 bases left in between. The germline V gene has CDR1 MNHNY and CDR2 SVGAGI (reference sequence). This CDR3 region has 14 residues. The CDR3 protein is CASSGTAQASGYTF. The CDR3 bases are TGTGCCAGCAGCGGGACCGCCCAGGCATCTGGCTACACCTTC.

This chain links TRBV7-2 with TRBJ2-3; 16 bases match TRBD2. The CDR3 extends over 18 amino acids. Germline V lookup: CDR1 SGHTA, CDR2 FQGNSA. V lost 4 bases and J lost 3; bases outside the gene matches: 7. This CDR3 is CASSSQRGLAGGTDTQYF. The CDR3 nucleotides read TGTGCCAGCAGCTCCCAGCGGGGACTAGCGGGAGGGACAGATACGCAGTATTTT.

The chain links TRBV19 to TRBJ2-7, with 8 positions matching TRBD1. CDR3 length: 14 residues. V was clipped by 6 bases and J by 3 bases; unmatched bases: 7. Germline-derived CDR1 and CDR2 are LNHDA and SQIVND (reference sequence). CDR3 region: CASSRQGSFYEQYF. CDR3 coding DNA: TGTGCCAGTAGCAGACAGGGGTCTTTCTACGAGCAGTACTTC.

The V gene is TRBV28, the J gene TRBJ1-1; no reliable D call. CDR1 and CDR2 from the germline V gene are MDHEN and SYDVKM. The CDR3 is 14 amino acids. Trimming took off 10 bases at V and 1 base at J, with 16 bases between the two ends. CDR3: CATISAQWNTEAFF. CDR3 DNA: TGTGCCACTATTTCGGCGCAGTGGAACACTGAAGCTTTCTTT. The entire variable domain, with the rest obtained from reference TRBV28 and TRBJ1-1, is as follows: DVKVTQSSRYLVKRTGEKVFLECVQDMDHENMFWYRQDPGLGLRLIYFSYDVKMKEKGDIPEGYSVSREKKERFSLILESASTNQTSMYLCATISAQWNTEAFFGQGTRLTVV.

V usage is TRBV29-1 and J usage is TRBJ2-5, with 7 bases identical to TRBD1. The V gene end was trimmed by 6 bases and the J gene end by 0 bases; junction bases not matched to a gene: 7. Germline CDR1 SQVTM, CDR2 ANQGSEA. The CDR3 covers 14 residues. The chain's CDR3 is CSVVPQGNQETQYF. CDR3 sequence (DNA): TGCAGCGTCGTACCACAGGGGAACCAAGAGACCCAGTACTTC.

This chain joins TRBV4-3 and TRBJ2-3; TRBD2 agrees at 9 bases. Trimming removed 4 bases from V and 6 bases from J; junction bases left unmatched: 14. Germline-derived CDR1 and CDR2 are LGHNA and YSLEER. The CDR3 is 17 residues long. CDR3 nucleotide sequence: TGCGCCAGCAGCCGAGATCGTGCGGGAGGGCCCAGGGATACGCAGTATTTT. Translation: CASSRDRAGGPRDTQYF.